Each of the 17 T cell receptor beta chains below was sequenced from the same sample in a study of technical replicates of blood from several donors. Clones were read by immunoSEQ multiplex PCR, and TCRdb kept only the in-frame ones, dropping some. The sample yields under 75,000 clones, 70% to 90% seen once. Sequenced input: PBMCs. The origin of the receptors is a human donor in good health. Some clones in this sample may be carry-over from other donors' samples.

The chain employs TRBV7-9 and TRBJ1-2, with 8 bases lining up with TRBD1. The CDR3 runs to 13 residues. Germline V gives CDR1 SEHNR, CDR2 FQNEAQ (reference sequence). The V segment lost 5 bases and the J segment 8 bases; nucleotides outside the gene matches: 7. CDR3 DNA: TGTGCCAGCAGCGGACAGGGTCTCGTCGGCTACACCTTC. Its translation: CASSGQGLVGYTF.

V gene TRBV7-9 combines with J gene TRBJ1-4; D may be TRBD1 (5 bases). Germline assignment: CDR1 SEHNR and CDR2 FQNEAQ (reference sequence). This CDR3 is 16 amino acids long. V was cut by 2 bases and J by 11 bases, with 21 bases left in between. The CDR3 reads CASSLSIEMDGGKLFF. The CDR3 DNA reads as TGTGCCAGCAGCTTATCGATAGAGATGGACGGGGGGAAACTGTTTTTT.

This rearrangement joins TRBV6-6 to TRBJ1-5, with D possibly TRBD1 on 5 matching bases. The V end lost 2 bases, the J end lost 1 base, and 6 bases lay between the germline ends. There are 14 residues in the CDR3. Germline V gives CDR1 MNHNY, CDR2 SVGAGI (reference sequence). CDR3 in amino acids: CASSYRTSNQPQHF. In nucleotides, the CDR3 is TGTGCCAGCAGTTACAGGACAAGCAATCAGCCCCAGCATTTT.

This clone was seen a single time. The chain recombines TRBV2 with TRBJ2-5, with TRBD2 identical over 9 bases. Trimming cost V 10 bases and J 5 bases; bases outside gene matches: 14. CDR1 and CDR2 from the germline V gene are SNHLY and FYNNEI. This CDR3 has 15 residues. The CDR3 is CATHSGSGGWETQYF. The CDR3 nucleotides read TGTGCCACTCATAGCGGGAGCGGTGGTTGGGAGACCCAGTACTTC.

This chain connects TRBV6-6 to TRBJ2-7; 9 nucleotides agree with TRBD2. This CDR3 comprises 14 residues. CDR1 and CDR2 from the germline V gene are MNHNY and SVGAGI (reference sequence). Trimming at V came to 6 bases and at J to 3 bases, leaving 6 bases not matched to a gene. The CDR3 loop is CASSLTSGIYEQYF. Written as DNA, the CDR3 is TGTGCCAGCAGCTTGACTAGCGGAATCTACGAGCAGTACTTC.

The chain is built from TRBV19 and TRBJ1-4, with D unclear. This CDR3 region has 14 residues. Trimming removed 1 base at V and 8 bases at J, with 11 bases between. CDR1 and CDR2 (germline): LNHDA, SQIVND (reference sequence). The CDR3 sequence: CASSIGYPREKLFF. The CDR3 bases are TGTGCCAGTAGTATAGGCTATCCCCGAGAAAAACTGTTTTTT.

The chain combines TRBV5-1 with TRBJ1-2; D remains unclear. The CDR3 is made up of 13 amino acids. Germline V gives CDR1 SGHRS, CDR2 YFSETQ. The germline V and J ends were trimmed by 4 bases and 4 bases, with 11 bases remaining between them. The CDR3, as DNA: TGCGCCAGCAGCCGTGACAATGCCTATGGCTACACCTTC. This gives the protein CASSRDNAYGYTF.

The V gene is TRBV2, the J gene TRBJ2-5; D possibly corresponds to TRBD2 (6 bases). Germline-derived CDR1 and CDR2 are SNHLY and FYNNEI. The CDR3 sequence is 14 residues long. V was pared by 6 bases and J by 5 bases, with 16 bases between. For the CDR3, the DNA is TGTGCCAGCAGCACTACCGGGACTTCGGAGACCCAGTACTTC. This codes for CASSTTGTSETQYF.

The chain employs TRBV2 and TRBJ1-2; weak D call: TRBD1 (5 bases). The CDR3 spans 13 residues. Germline CDR1 and CDR2: SNHLY and FYNNEI. Trimming removed 9 bases at V and 0 bases at J, with 11 bases between. DNA for the CDR3: TGTGCCAGGAACAGGATTACTAACTATGGCTACACCTTC. Its protein is CARNRITNYGYTF.

Note on this clone: An end of the junction differs from the germline gene, which may be a read error. The chain carries TRBV27 and TRBJ2-2; maybe TRBD2 (6 bases). Germline V gene sequence: CDR1 MNHEY, CDR2 SMNVEV (reference sequence). The CDR3 is made up of 15 amino acids. The CDR3: CASGLEGLYTGELFF. CDR3 DNA sequence: TGTGCCAGCGGTTTGGAGGGACTTTACACCGGGGAGCTGTTTTTT.

This clone was picked up one time. The V and J genes are TRBV7-6 and TRBJ2-3; tentatively, D is TRBD2 (6 bases). With 7 bases removed from V and 4 bases from J, the gap between germline ends came to 15 bases. Germline lookup yields CDR1 SGHVS and CDR2 FNYEAQ. There are 14 residues in the CDR3. In DNA, the CDR3 is TGTGCCAGCACACCCTGGAGGGTTTCAGATACGCAGTATTTT. Protein sequence: CASTPWRVSDTQYF.

This rearrangement joins TRBV6-5 to TRBJ2-3; 9 bases match TRBD2. The CDR3 is made up of 15 amino acids. The trim removed 2 bases at V and 5 bases at J, leaving 5 bases unmatched. Per the germline V gene, CDR1 is MNHEY and CDR2 is SVGAGI. This CDR3 is CASSYPGLAGDTQYF. Written as DNA, the CDR3 is TGTGCCAGCAGTTACCCGGGACTAGCAGGAGATACGCAGTATTTT.

Concerning this clone itself: One end of the junction is discordant with germline, which a read error may explain. The gene calls are TRBV27 and TRBJ1-5, with TRBD1 matching 7 bases. The germline V gene has CDR1 MNHEY and CDR2 SMNVEV (reference sequence). The CDR3 spans 13 residues. Here the CDR3 DNA reads TGTGCCAGCAGTATTACCAATCCCGGGACAGAGTATTTT. Residues: CASSITNPGTEYF.

The genes are TRBV7-8 and TRBJ2-2; 11 bases are shared with TRBD1. Germline V lookup: CDR1 SGHVS, CDR2 FQNEAQ. After removal of 5 bases from V and 8 bases from J, the junction contained 7 bases not matched to a gene. The CDR3 runs 15 residues. CDR3 DNA: TGTGCCAGCAGCGCCGGACAGGGGGCGTCGGGGGAGCTGTTTTTT. It encodes CASSAGQGASGELFF.

In this sample, this clone turned up once. This chain uses TRBV4-3 with TRBJ1-2; D is perhaps TRBD1 (5 bases). The CDR3 has 13 amino acids. Trimming took 0 bases from V and 12 from J, leaving 14 bases between them. Germline CDR1 is LGHNA and CDR2 is YSLEER. The CDR3 DNA sequence: TGCGCCAGCAGCCAAGAGAGGCAGGGTGGAAACACCTTC. It encodes CASSQERQGGNTF.

This chain uses TRBV11-1 with TRBJ2-1; 11 nucleotides line up with TRBD2. J was trimmed by 6 bases and V by 3 bases; bases with no gene match: 4. The CDR3 consists of 15 residues. Per the germline V gene, CDR1 is SGHAT and CDR2 is FQDESV (reference sequence). As DNA, the CDR3 is TGTGCCAGCAGCTTTGGACTAGCGGGCATCAATGAGCAGTTCTTC. Encoded protein: CASSFGLAGINEQFF.

This clone came up once. Here the CDR3 reads CASSQNDGTASTDTQYF. As DNA, the CDR3 is TGTGCCAGCAGCCAAAACGATGGGACAGCTAGCACAGATACGCAGTATTTT. This sequence joins TRBV21-1 and TRBJ2-3; the table names TRBD1, a call not compared with the DNA. TRBV21-1 is noted as a pseudogene. The CDR3 runs to 17 residues.